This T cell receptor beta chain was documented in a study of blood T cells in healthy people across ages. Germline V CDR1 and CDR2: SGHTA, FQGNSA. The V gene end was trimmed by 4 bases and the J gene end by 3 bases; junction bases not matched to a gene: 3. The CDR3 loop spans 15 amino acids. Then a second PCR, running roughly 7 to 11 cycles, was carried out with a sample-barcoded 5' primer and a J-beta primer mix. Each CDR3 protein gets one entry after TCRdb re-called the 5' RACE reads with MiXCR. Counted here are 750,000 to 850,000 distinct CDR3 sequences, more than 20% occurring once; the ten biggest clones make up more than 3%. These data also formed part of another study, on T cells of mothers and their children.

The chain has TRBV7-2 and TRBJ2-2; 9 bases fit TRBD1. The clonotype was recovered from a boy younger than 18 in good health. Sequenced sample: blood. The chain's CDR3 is CASSSGQGYTGELFF. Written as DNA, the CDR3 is TGTGCCAGCAGCTCTGGACAGGGGTACACCGGGGAGCTGTTTTTT.